This TCR beta chain was recorded in a study of a mutant IDH1 vaccine in newly diagnosed glioma. The CDR3 runs 13 residues. The V gene's germline CDR1 is SGHDN and CDR2 FVKESK. Trimming removed 4 bases from V and 7 bases from J, with 14 bases in between. Indicated time point: week 35, safety follow-up. The content of each vaccine dose was 300 ug of mutant IDH1 20-mer peptide, and topical imiquimod accompanied it. Concerning this clone itself: Its antigen is undetermined.

Assay used: immunoSEQ multiplex PCR; TCRdb lists only in-frame clones, some missing. The data contain around 54,000 clones, about 86% of them singletons. The sequences come from PBMCs, collected from a glioma patient whose treatment included an IDH1 peptide vaccine. This clonotype was sampled from a man aged 40-49 years with glioma. This sequence joins TRBV14 and TRBJ2-7; a possible D gene is TRBD1 (5 bases). CDR3 DNA: TGTGCCAGCAGCCTCTGGACAAAGGGGGAGCAGTACTTC. Protein sequence: CASSLWTKGEQYF.